Below, 8 T cell receptor beta chains from the same sample are listed, as sequenced in a study of shared clonotypes between healthy human individuals. Assay: immunoSEQ multiplex PCR; the TCRdb copy retains only in-frame clones and omits some. The sample yields about 2.1 million clones, 85% to 95% seen once. Naive CD8 cells were CD45RO-negative, positively selected for CCR7, excluding terminally differentiated effector memory CD45RA+ cells. The sequenced sample was naive CD8+ T cells from PBMCs. The receptors stem from a man aged 18 to 30 in good health. Some clones in this sample may be carry-over from other donors' samples.

This chain links TRBV28 with TRBJ2-7; 7 bases are a match to TRBD1. Germline loops: CDR1 MDHEN, CDR2 SYDVKM. The CDR3 runs 14 residues. V lost 3 bases and J lost 3; bases outside the gene matches: 5. CDR3 in amino acids: CASSFTGDNYEQYF. The DNA of the CDR3 is TGTGCCAGCAGTTTTACAGGGGATAACTACGAGCAGTACTTC.

The rearrangement uses TRBV11-2 and TRBJ2-1; 12 nucleotides line up with TRBD2. CDR1 is SGHAT, CDR2 FQNNGV, per germline. This CDR3 spans 16 amino acids. With 6 bases clipped from V and 4 bases from J, the junction kept 7 bases outside the gene matches. CDR3 bases: TGTGCCAGCAGTCAAGGACTAGCGGGACTTTACAATGAGCAGTTCTTC. As protein: CASSQGLAGLYNEQFF.

V gene TRBV27 combines with J gene TRBJ2-3, with 9 bases fitting TRBD2. CDR3 length: 15 amino acids. Germline V gene sequence: CDR1 MNHEY, CDR2 SMNVEV (reference sequence). V was clipped by 2 bases and J by 5 bases; unmatched bases: 5. The CDR3 bases are TGTGCCAGCAGTTTAATAGCGGGAGTATTAGATACGCAGTATTTT. Amino acids: CASSLIAGVLDTQYF.

The rearrangement links TRBV7-2 to TRBJ2-1; 13 nucleotides align to TRBD2. Germline CDR1 SGHTA, CDR2 FQGNSA. J was trimmed by 0 bases and V by 5 bases; bases with no gene match: 4. This CDR3 has 17 amino acids. CDR3 sequence (DNA): TGTGCCAGCAGCATACTAGCGGGAGGGAGCTCCTACAATGAGCAGTTCTTC. Translating it yields CASSILAGGSSYNEQFF.

V and J are TRBV2 and TRBJ2-5, with D perhaps TRBD1 (6 bases). This CDR3 comprises 12 residues. Germline V gene data show CDR1 as SNHLY and CDR2 as FYNNEI. V was trimmed by 8 bases and J by 1 base, leaving 8 bases between them. The CDR3 DNA follows: TGTGCCAGCGCAGGGGCCCAAGAGACCCAGTACTTC. It codes for CASAGAQETQYF. The variable domain in full, with the rest retrieved from reference TRBV2 and TRBJ2-5, is EPEVTQTPSHQVTQMGQEVILRCVPISNHLYFYWYRQILGQKVEFLVSFYNNEISEKSEIFDDQFSVERPDGSNFTLKIRSTKLEDSAMYFCASAGAQETQYFGPGTRLLVL.

The chain carries TRBV7-2 and TRBJ1-3; maybe TRBD1 (5 bases). CDR3 length: 13 amino acids. V was clipped by 7 bases and J by 4 bases, with 11 bases between them. The germline V gene has CDR1 SGHTA and CDR2 FQGNSA. CDR3 DNA: TGTGCCAGCACCCCGGGGCGCGGAAACACCATATATTTT. Protein: CASTPGRGNTIYF.

V gene TRBV19 combines with J gene TRBJ2-2, with TRBD2 matching over 7 bases. The ends lost 3 bases at V and 6 bases at J; junction bases unmatched: 7. CDR3 length: 15 amino acids. Germline assignment: CDR1 LNHDA and CDR2 SQIVND (reference sequence). CDR3 nucleotides: TGTGCCAGTAGTATCGTCGGGGAGGGACCCGGGGAGCTGTTTTTT. Amino acids: CASSIVGEGPGELFF. Looking up the rest from reference TRBV19 and TRBJ2-2 gives the full variable domain: DGGITQSPKYLFRKEGQNVTLSCEQNLNHDAMYWYRQDPGQGLRLIYYSQIVNDFQKGDIAEGYSVSREKKESFPLTVTSAQKNPTAFYLCASSIVGEGPGELFFGEGSRLTVL.

The rearrangement joins TRBV6-5 to TRBJ2-1, with D perhaps TRBD2 (5 bases). The CDR3 spans 15 residues. Looked up from germline, CDR1 is MNHEY and CDR2 is SVGAGI. V was clipped by 3 bases and J by 4 bases, with 13 bases between them. CDR3 amino acids: CASSYSEWGYNEQFF. CDR3 sequence (DNA): TGTGCCAGCAGTTATAGCGAGTGGGGTTACAATGAGCAGTTCTTC.